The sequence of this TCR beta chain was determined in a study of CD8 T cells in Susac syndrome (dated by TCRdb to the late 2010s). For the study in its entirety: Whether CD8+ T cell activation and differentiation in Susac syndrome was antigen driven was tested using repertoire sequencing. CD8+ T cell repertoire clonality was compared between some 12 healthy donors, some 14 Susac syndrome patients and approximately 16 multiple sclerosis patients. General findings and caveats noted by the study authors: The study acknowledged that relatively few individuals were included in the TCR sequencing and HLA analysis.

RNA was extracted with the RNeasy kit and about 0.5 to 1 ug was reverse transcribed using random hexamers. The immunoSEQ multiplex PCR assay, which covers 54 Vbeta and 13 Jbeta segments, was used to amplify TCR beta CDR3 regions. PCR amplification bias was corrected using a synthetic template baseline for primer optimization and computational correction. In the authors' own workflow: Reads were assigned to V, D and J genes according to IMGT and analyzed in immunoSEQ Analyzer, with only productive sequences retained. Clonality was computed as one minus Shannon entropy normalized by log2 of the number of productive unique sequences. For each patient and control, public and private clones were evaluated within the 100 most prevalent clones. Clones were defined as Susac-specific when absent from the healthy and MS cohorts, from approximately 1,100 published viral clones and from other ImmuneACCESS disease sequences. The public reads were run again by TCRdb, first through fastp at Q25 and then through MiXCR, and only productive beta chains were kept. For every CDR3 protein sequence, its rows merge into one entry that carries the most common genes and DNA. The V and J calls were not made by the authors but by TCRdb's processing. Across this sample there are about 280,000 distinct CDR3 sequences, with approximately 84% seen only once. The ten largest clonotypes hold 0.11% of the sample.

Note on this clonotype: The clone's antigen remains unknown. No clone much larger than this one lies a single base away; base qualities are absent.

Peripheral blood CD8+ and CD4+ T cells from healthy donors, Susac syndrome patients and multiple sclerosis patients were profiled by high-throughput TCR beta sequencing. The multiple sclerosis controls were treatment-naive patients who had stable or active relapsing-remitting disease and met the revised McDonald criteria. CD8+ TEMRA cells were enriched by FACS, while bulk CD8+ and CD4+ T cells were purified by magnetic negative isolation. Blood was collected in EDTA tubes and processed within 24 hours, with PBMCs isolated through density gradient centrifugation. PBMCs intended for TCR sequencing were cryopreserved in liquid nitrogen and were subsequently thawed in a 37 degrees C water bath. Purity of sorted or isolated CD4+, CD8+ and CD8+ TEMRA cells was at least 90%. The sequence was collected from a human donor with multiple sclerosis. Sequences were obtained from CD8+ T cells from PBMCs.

The DNA is as follows: TGTGCCAGCAGTTACCGCTCCTACAATGAGCAGTTCTTC. It translates to CASSYRSYNEQFF. The rearranged chain carries TRBV6-5 and TRBJ2-1, with the D gene uncertain. V drops 2 bases and J drops 0 bases, leaving 2 bases in between. CDR1 and CDR2, looked up from the germline V gene, are MNHEY and SVGAGI. The CDR3 runs 13 residues from the cysteine to the phenylalanine. The CDR3 DNA has 39 bases and is translated from base 1.